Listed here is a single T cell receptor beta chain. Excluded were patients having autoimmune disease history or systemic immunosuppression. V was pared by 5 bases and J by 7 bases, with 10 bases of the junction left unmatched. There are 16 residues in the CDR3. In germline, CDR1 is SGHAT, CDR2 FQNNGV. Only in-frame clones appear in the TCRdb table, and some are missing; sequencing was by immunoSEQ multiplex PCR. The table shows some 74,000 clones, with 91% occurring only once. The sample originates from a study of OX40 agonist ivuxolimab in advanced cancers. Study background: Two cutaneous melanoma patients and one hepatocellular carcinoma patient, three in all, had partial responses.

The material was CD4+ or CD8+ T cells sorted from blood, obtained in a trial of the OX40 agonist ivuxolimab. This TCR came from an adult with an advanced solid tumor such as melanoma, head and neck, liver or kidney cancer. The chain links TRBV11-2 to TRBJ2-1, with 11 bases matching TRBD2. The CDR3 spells CASSPRGSGRVNEQFF. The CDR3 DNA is TGTGCCAGCAGCCCGCGGGGTAGCGGGAGGGTTAATGAGCAGTTCTTC.